These 3 T cell receptor beta chains came from one sample sequenced in a study of response to subunit inactivated influenza vaccine. MiXCR was run by TCRdb on the RT-PCR reads, yielding one entry per CDR3 protein. The data show hundreds of thousands of distinct CDR3 sequences, around 13% seen once. Material: PBMCs from blood, obtained 14 days before vaccination. Receptors were obtained from a man over 45 who received an inactivated influenza vaccine.

This clonotype was found a few times. The rearrangement joins TRBV20-1 to TRBJ1-1; D remains ambiguous. CDR3 length: 13 amino acids. From germline, CDR1 is DFQATT and CDR2 SNEGSKA (reference sequence). The V end was cut by 5 bases, the J end by 3 bases, with 13 bases between. For the CDR3, the DNA is TGCAGTGCTGGGAGAGGATGGGACACTGAAGCTTTCTTT. As protein: CSAGRGWDTEAFF.

This clonotype was detected ten times or more. The chain recombines TRBV24-1 with TRBJ2-1; a weak D match, TRBD2 (5 bases). Between the trimmed V and J ends, which lost 4 bases and 8 bases, there was a span of 14 bases. The CDR3 contains 14 residues. Germline V gene lookup returns CDR1 KGHDR and CDR2 SFDVKD. CDR3 protein: CATSDTGNNDEQFF. The CDR3 DNA reads TGTGCCACCAGTGACACGGGGAATAATGATGAGCAGTTCTTC.

This clonotype was found many times. This chain connects TRBV18 to TRBJ1-5; 9 bases agree with TRBD1. CDR1 and CDR2 from the germline V gene are KGHSH and LQKENI. Trimming at V came to 5 bases and at J to 7 bases, leaving 3 bases not matched to a gene. The CDR3 has 13 residues. The CDR3: CASSRDREQPQHF. The CDR3 DNA reads TGTGCCAGCTCAAGGGACAGGGAACAGCCCCAGCATTTT.